This T cell receptor (beta chain) was identified during a study of graft-versus-host responses after intestinal transplantation. Libraries were prepared by immunoSEQ multiplex PCR; TCRdb keeps only in-frame clonotypes and omits some of them. The data show about 78,000 clones, almost 90% seen once. This CDR3 region has 16 residues. The V gene's germline CDR1 is MRHNA and CDR2 SNTAGT. V lost 3 bases, J lost 6 bases, and 8 bases stayed unmatched. On this clone: Antigen specificity is unknown.

The TCR comes from a human donor who was the organ donor for an intestinal transplant. The specimen comprised unstimulated CD8+ T cells sorted from spleen or lymph node cells, sampled before transplant. The rearrangement links TRBV6-4 to TRBJ2-7; TRBD2 aligns across 13 bases. The CDR3 coding sequence is TGTGCCAGCAGTGAGGGACTAGCGGGGTACATCCGCGAGCAGTACGTC. Its protein is CASSEGLAGYIREQYV.